A selection of T cell receptor beta chains follows, all from one sample in a study of tumour-infiltrating T cells in Burkitt lymphoma. Clones were sequenced by immunoSEQ multiplex PCR, and TCRdb holds only the in-frame ones, with some missing. The table shows approximately 1,700 clones, with roughly three quarters occurring only once. The specimen sequenced was tumor tissue. The source is a human donor with diffuse large B-cell lymphoma. Both conserved end residues are part of each CDR3. Fields, in order: D gene, clone size, J gene, CDR3 length, V gene, CDR3 DNA, CDR3 protein. The D gene is left open where the match is weak. Rows give clone size only sometimes, using once, few, many, or a class for an expanded clone.

d_gene: -; abundance: -; j_gene: TRBJ1-2; len: 13; v_gene: TRBV7-6; CDR3nt: TGTGCCAGCAGCCTGGGCGGGGAACTTGGCTACACCTTC; CDR3aa: CASSLGGELGYTF
d_gene: TRBD2; abundance: once; j_gene: TRBJ2-7; len: 19; v_gene: TRBV5-1; CDR3nt: TGCGCCAGCAGCTTGGCCGGACTAGCGGGAGGGGCTCGTAGTTACGAGCAGTACTTC; CDR3aa: CASSLAGLAGGARSYEQYF
d_gene: -; abundance: -; j_gene: TRBJ1-1; len: 16; v_gene: TRBV27; CDR3nt: TGTGCCAGCAGTTTAACAGGGCGAAGGGTGTACACTGAAGCTTTCTTT; CDR3aa: CASSLTGRRVYTEAFF
d_gene: -; abundance: -; j_gene: TRBJ2-3; len: 15; v_gene: TRBV6-1; CDR3nt: TGTGCCAGCAGTGACAGGGGCGTTAGCACAGATACGCAGTATTTT; CDR3aa: CASSDRGVSTDTQYF
d_gene: -; abundance: few; j_gene: TRBJ1-6; len: 17; v_gene: TRBV11-3; CDR3nt: TGTGCCAGCAGCACATCCCCCAGGATCTCCTATAATTCACCCCTCCACTTT; CDR3aa: CASSTSPRISYNSPLHF
d_gene: -; abundance: -; j_gene: TRBJ2-7; len: 16; v_gene: TRBV19; CDR3nt: TGTGCCAGTAGTATAGTCTCACAGTCCCCATCGTCCGAGCAGTACTTC; CDR3aa: CASSIVSQSPSSEQYF
d_gene: -; abundance: once; j_gene: TRBJ1-1; len: 16; v_gene: TRBV7-2; CDR3nt: TGTGCCAGCAGCTTAGAGCGGCCAGGGATGTTCACTGAAGCTTTCTTT; CDR3aa: CASSLERPGMFTEAFF
d_gene: -; abundance: large; j_gene: TRBJ2-3; len: 15; v_gene: TRBV9; CDR3nt: TGTGCCAGCAGCGTACAAAGCAGGGCCAGGGATACGCAGTATTTT; CDR3aa: CASSVQSRARDTQYF
d_gene: -; abundance: -; j_gene: TRBJ1-1; len: 13; v_gene: TRBV9; CDR3nt: TGTGCCAGCAGCGTAGACGTGAACACTGAAGCTTTCTTT; CDR3aa: CASSVDVNTEAFF
d_gene: TRBD1; abundance: -; j_gene: TRBJ1-3; len: 18; v_gene: TRBV27; CDR3nt: TGTGCCAGCAGTTTCCTGCCCCCCCACAGGGGCTCAGGAAACACCATATATTTT; CDR3aa: CASSFLPPHRGSGNTIYF
d_gene: TRBD1; abundance: -; j_gene: TRBJ2-7; len: 14; v_gene: TRBV2; CDR3nt: TGTGCCAGCAGTGAACAGGGGGCTGGCTACGAGCAGTACTTC; CDR3aa: CASSEQGAGYEQYF
d_gene: TRBD1; abundance: once; j_gene: TRBJ1-5; len: 16; v_gene: TRBV5-6; CDR3nt: TGTGCCAGCAGCTTGGGCAGGGGGATTGGCAATCAGCCCCAGCATTTT; CDR3aa: CASSLGRGIGNQPQHF
d_gene: -; abundance: -; j_gene: TRBJ1-1; len: 13; v_gene: TRBV7-2; CDR3nt: TGTGCCAGCAGCTTAGCGAGGGGTCGTGAAGCTTTCTTT; CDR3aa: CASSLARGREAFF
d_gene: -; abundance: -; j_gene: TRBJ1-2; len: 13; v_gene: TRBV4-1; CDR3nt: TGCGCCAGCAGCCGGTATGGGGACTATGGCTACACCTTC; CDR3aa: CASSRYGDYGYTF
d_gene: -; abundance: -; j_gene: TRBJ2-1; len: 14; v_gene: TRBV27; CDR3nt: TGTGCCAGCAGTTTATCGGACGGAGGGGATGAGCAGTTCTTC; CDR3aa: CASSLSDGGDEQFF
d_gene: -; abundance: medium-sized; j_gene: TRBJ1-1; len: 13; v_gene: TRBV14; CDR3nt: TGTGCCAGCAGCCTTTCGACAGCCACTGAAGCTTTCTTT; CDR3aa: CASSLSTATEAFF
d_gene: -; abundance: -; j_gene: TRBJ2-7; len: 15; v_gene: TRBV9; CDR3nt: TGTACCAGCAGCGGCCAGGGGGGGGAAGCCTACGAGCAGTACTTC; CDR3aa: CTSSGQGGEAYEQYF
d_gene: -; abundance: -; j_gene: TRBJ2-1; len: 11; v_gene: TRBV9; CDR3nt: TGTGCCAGCAGCGCAGGGAATGAGCAGTTCTTC; CDR3aa: CASSAGNEQFF
d_gene: -; abundance: -; j_gene: TRBJ1-4; len: 11; v_gene: TRBV7-6; CDR3nt: TGTGCCAGCAGCTTAGACGAAAAACTGTTTTTT; CDR3aa: CASSLDEKLFF
d_gene: -; abundance: -; j_gene: TRBJ2-5; len: 11; v_gene: TRBV20-1; CDR3nt: TGCAGTGCTAGAGATTTGGAGACCCAGTACTTC; CDR3aa: CSARDLETQYF
d_gene: -; abundance: few; j_gene: TRBJ2-5; len: 9; v_gene: TRBV20-1; CDR3nt: TGCAGTCGGTTAGAGACCCAGTACTTC; CDR3aa: CSRLETQYF
d_gene: -; abundance: -; j_gene: TRBJ2-1; len: 14; v_gene: TRBV4-3; CDR3nt: TGCGCCAGCAGCCCAGGACTGCTACAGGGTAGGCAGTTCTTC; CDR3aa: CASSPGLLQGRQFF